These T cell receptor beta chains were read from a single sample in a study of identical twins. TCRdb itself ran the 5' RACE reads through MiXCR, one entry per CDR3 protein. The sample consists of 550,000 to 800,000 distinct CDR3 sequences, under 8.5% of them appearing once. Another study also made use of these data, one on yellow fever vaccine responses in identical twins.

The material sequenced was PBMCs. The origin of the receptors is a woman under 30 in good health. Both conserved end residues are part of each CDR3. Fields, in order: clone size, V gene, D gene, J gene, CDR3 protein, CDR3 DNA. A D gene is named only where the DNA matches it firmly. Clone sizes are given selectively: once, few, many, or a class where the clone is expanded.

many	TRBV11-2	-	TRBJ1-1	CASSESGGQRDTEAFF	TGTGCCAGCAGCGAGTCTGGAGGGCAGAGGGACACTGAAGCTTTCTTT
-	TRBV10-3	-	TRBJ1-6	CAISEDRNSPLHF	TGTGCCATCAGTGAGGACAGAAATTCACCCCTCCACTTT
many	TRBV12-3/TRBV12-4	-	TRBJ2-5	CASSLTRPGETQYF	TGTGCCAGCAGTCTAACCCGGCCCGGAGAGACCCAGTACTTC
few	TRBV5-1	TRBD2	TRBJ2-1	CASSWGTSGRNEQFF	TGCGCCAGCAGCTGGGGGACTAGCGGGAGGAATGAGCAGTTCTTC
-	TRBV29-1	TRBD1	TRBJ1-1	CSVWDSKAFF	TGCAGCGTATGGGACAGCAAAGCTTTCTTT
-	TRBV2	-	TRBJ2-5	CASKPWGSPVQETQYF	TGTGCCAGCAAACCTTGGGGGAGTCCGGTACAAGAGACCCAGTACTTC
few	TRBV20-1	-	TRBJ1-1	CSAREGVQGTEAFF	TGCAGTGCTAGGGAGGGGGTCCAAGGAACTGAAGCTTTCTTT
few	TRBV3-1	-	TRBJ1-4	CASSQDFIGLYATNEKLFF	TGTGCCAGCAGCCAAGATTTTATAGGGTTGTACGCAACTAATGAAAAACTGTTTTTT
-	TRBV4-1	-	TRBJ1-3	CASSQAEGGAGNTIYF	TGCGCCAGCAGCCAGGCTGAAGGAGGGGCTGGAAACACCATATATTTT
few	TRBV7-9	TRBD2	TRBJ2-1	CASSPGTSGASYNEQFF	TGTGCCAGCAGCCCCGGGACTAGCGGAGCCTCCTACAATGAGCAGTTCTTC
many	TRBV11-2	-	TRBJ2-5	CASSSILAGGLGPQYF	TGTGCCAGCAGCTCAATCCTCGCAGGCGGATTGGGCCCCCAGTACTTC
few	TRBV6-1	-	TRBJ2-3	CASSSYDSRDTQYF	TGTGCCAGCAGCTCCTACGATAGTAGGGATACGCAGTATTTT
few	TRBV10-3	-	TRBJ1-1	CAIRSDRSWNTEAFF	TGTGCCATCAGGTCAGACAGGTCATGGAACACTGAAGCTTTCTTT
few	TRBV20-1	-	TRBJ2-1	CSAFSGAYNEQFF	TGCAGTGCGTTTTCAGGGGCCTACAATGAGCAGTTCTTC
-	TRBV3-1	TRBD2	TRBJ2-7	CASSQAALREATDEQYF	TGTGCCAGCAGCCAGGCTGCGCTGCGGGAGGCCACGGACGAGCAGTACTTC
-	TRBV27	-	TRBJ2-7	CASSPLGRAGGEQYF	TGTGCCAGCAGTCCACTGGGCAGGGCTGGTGGCGAGCAGTACTTC
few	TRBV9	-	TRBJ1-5	CASSRGTYSNQPQHF	TGTGCCAGCAGCCGAGGGACCTATAGCAATCAGCCCCAGCATTTT
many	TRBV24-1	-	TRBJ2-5	CATSDLEGINQETQYF	TGTGCCACCAGTGATTTGGAGGGAATAAACCAAGAGACCCAGTACTTC
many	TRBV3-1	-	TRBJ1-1	CASSPNTNTEAFF	TGTGCCAGCAGTCCCAACACGAACACTGAAGCTTTCTTT
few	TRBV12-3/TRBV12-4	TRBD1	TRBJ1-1	CASSSIPQGPEAFF	TGTGCCAGCAGTTCGATCCCACAGGGGCCTGAAGCTTTCTTT
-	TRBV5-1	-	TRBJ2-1	CASSPGHTRGVEEQFF	TGCGCCAGCAGCCCCGGCCATACTAGGGGGGTGGAGGAGCAGTTCTTC
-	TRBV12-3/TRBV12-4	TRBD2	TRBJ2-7	CASSSLAGGNYEQYF	TGTGCCAGCAGCTCCCTAGCGGGAGGGAACTACGAGCAGTACTTC
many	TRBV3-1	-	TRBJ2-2	CASRPGTRDTGELFF	TGTGCCAGCAGACCCGGGACGAGGGACACCGGGGAGCTGTTTTTT
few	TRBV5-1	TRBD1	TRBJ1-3	CASSLEAGTGMRNTIYF	TGCGCCAGCAGCTTGGAAGCCGGGACAGGGATGCGAAACACCATATATTTT
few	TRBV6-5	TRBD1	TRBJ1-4	CASSSPGQGTLKLFF	TGTGCCAGCAGTTCCCCAGGACAGGGGACTTTAAAACTGTTTTTT
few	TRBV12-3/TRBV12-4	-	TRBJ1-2	CASRPQGPYGYTF	TGTGCCAGCAGACCACAGGGACCCTATGGCTACACCTTC
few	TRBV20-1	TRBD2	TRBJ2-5	CSAPRLAGTLETQYF	TGCAGTGCCCCCCGACTAGCGGGGACCTTGGAGACCCAGTACTTC
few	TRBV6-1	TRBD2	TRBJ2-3	CASRLALSTDTQYF	TGTGCCAGCAGACTAGCGCTAAGCACAGATACGCAGTATTTT
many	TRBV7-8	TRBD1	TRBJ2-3	CASIPGTGVTDTQYF	TGTGCCAGCATACCCGGGACAGGGGTCACAGATACGCAGTATTTT